The 5 T cell receptor beta chains in this list originate from one sample, sequenced in a study of low-dose radiotherapy and immunotherapy resistance in tumors. First-strand cDNA relied on TRAV- and TRBV-specific primers spanning alpha and beta chains. TCRs underwent around 18 PCR cycles of amplification with a constant-region primer and V-primer adapter. TCRdb called the reads again in MiXCR, with one record for every CDR3 protein. The table lists tens of thousands of distinct CDR3 sequences, 15% to 20% of them singletons, with 1.3% to 1.5% in the top ten. Documented time point: after trial treatment. The sample's treatment: LDRT plus nivolumab, ipilimumab, low-dose cyclophosphamide and aspirin (RACIN trial). Source: PBMCs, taken after low-dose radiotherapy plus immunotherapy. These receptors all come from a male donor with prostate cancer.

Remarks on this clonotype: This likely traces to a read error, being one base from a far larger clone. The chain combines TRBV19 with TRBJ2-7; 8 bases are shared with TRBD2. This CDR3 contains 17 residues. Germline loops: CDR1 LNHDA, CDR2 SQIVND (reference sequence). Unmatched junction bases numbered 17, after V lost 3 bases and J lost 7 bases. This CDR3 is CASSMGGNGRAYNEQYF. Written as DNA, the CDR3 is TGTGCCAGTAGTATGGGTGGGAACGGGAGGGCCTACAATGAGCAGTACTTC.

Comments on this clonotype: A far bigger clonotype differs at one base, so this is likely a read error. The V gene is TRBV2, the J gene TRBJ2-4, with D perhaps TRBD1 or TRBD2 (6 bases each). Per the germline V gene, CDR1 is SNHLY and CDR2 is FYNNEI. V lost 0 bases to trimming and J lost 13 bases, with 19 bases between them. This CDR3 has 15 amino acids. The CDR3 region has the DNA TGTGCCAGCAGTGAAGCGGGATCTAGCGCGAGGGGGCAGTACTTC. Its translation is CASSEAGSSARGQYF.

The rearrangement joins TRBV4-3 to TRBJ2-1, with 12 bases lining up with TRBD2. CDR3 size: 17 residues. V lost 2 bases and J lost 7; bases outside the gene matches: 9. Germline loops: CDR1 LGHNA, CDR2 YSLEER. The CDR3 loop reads CASSQLAGGPSPNEQFF. CDR3 DNA: TGCGCCAGCAGCCAACTAGCGGGAGGGCCATCGCCAAATGAGCAGTTCTTC.

In its sample, this clonotype was seen many times. This sequence joins TRBV6-2 or TRBV6-3 and TRBJ1-2, with TRBD1 identical over 7 bases. This CDR3 is built from 14 residues. The V segment lost 5 bases and the J segment 5 bases; nucleotides outside the gene matches: 8. Germline CDR1 reads MNHEY; CDR2 reads SVGEGT. DNA for the CDR3: TGTGCCAGCAGTGAGGCAGGGGGATCATATGGCTACACCTTC. Its protein is CASSEAGGSYGYTF.

A note on this clonotype: This likely stems from a read error, as it lies one base from a far larger clone. The chain has TRBV5-8 and TRBJ2-1, with TRBD2 matching 12 bases. Germline CDR1 is SGHTS and CDR2 is YDEGEE. The CDR3 loop spans 16 amino acids. J lost 6 bases, V lost 4 bases, and 8 bases had no gene match. CDR3: CASSPGLAGKGNEQFF. The CDR3 coding sequence is TGTGCCAGCAGCCCCGGACTAGCGGGAAAGGGCAATGAGCAGTTCTTC. Drawing the rest from reference TRBV5-8 and TRBJ2-1, the complete variable domain is EAGVTQSPTHLIKTRGQQATLRCSPISGHTSVYWYQQALGLGLQFLLWYDEGEERNRGNFPPRFSGRQFPNYSSELNVNALELEDSALYLCASSPGLAGKGNEQFFGPGTRLTVL.